One and the same sample provided the 18 T cell receptor beta chains below, sequenced in a study of blood T cells in healthy people across ages. Together with a sample-barcoded 5' primer, a J-beta primer mix was included in a second PCR lasting roughly 6 to 12 cycles. TCRdb fed the 5' RACE reads into MiXCR, producing one record per CDR3 protein. The sample contains 750,000 to 950,000 distinct CDR3 sequences, about 29% of which appear only once. These same records also appear under a second study, on T cells of mothers and their children.

The material sequenced was blood. These TCRs come from a woman aged 40 to 50 in good health.

This clonotype was seen a few times. V is TRBV13 and J is TRBJ2-5, with 9 bases lining up with TRBD1. The V gene's germline CDR1 is PRHDT and CDR2 FYEKMQ (reference sequence). CDR3 length: 15 amino acids. After removal of 6 bases from V and 5 bases from J, the junction contained 10 bases not matched to a gene. CDR3 DNA: TGTGCCAGCAGGCCTCAGGACAGGGGAGGGGAGACCCAGTACTTC. Amino acids: CASRPQDRGGETQYF.

The chain recombines TRBV9 with TRBJ2-7, with 10 bases aligning to TRBD2. The germline CDR1 and CDR2 sequences are SGDLS and YYNGEE. This CDR3 contains 16 residues. Trimming took 0 bases from V and 6 from J; bases not matched to a gene: 9. The CDR3: CASSVGLAGGLGEQYF. CDR3 bases: TGTGCCAGCAGCGTAGGATTAGCGGGGGGCCTAGGCGAGCAGTACTTC.

The chain uses TRBV30 and TRBJ1-5; D unclear. V lost 3 bases to trimming and J lost 8 bases, with 14 bases between them. Germline V gene sequence: CDR1 GTSNPN, CDR2 SVGIG (reference sequence). The CDR3 loop spans 13 amino acids. CDR3 in amino acids: CAWSVAPPEPQHF. The DNA for the CDR3 is TGTGCCTGGAGCGTAGCCCCCCCTGAGCCCCAGCATTTT.

The chain uses TRBV5-1 and TRBJ1-1, with D unresolved. V lost 5 bases and J lost 1, with 12 bases in between. This CDR3 contains 14 residues. Per the germline V gene, CDR1 is SGHRS and CDR2 is YFSETQ. The CDR3 protein is CASSTLSGNTEAFF. CDR3 nucleotides: TGCGCCAGCAGTACTCTAAGCGGGAACACTGAAGCTTTCTTT.

This chain links TRBV15 with TRBJ2-3; 7 nucleotides match TRBD2. V shed 5 bases and J 6 bases; nucleotides not matched to a gene: 8. CDR3 length: 14 amino acids. Germline-derived CDR1 and CDR2 are LNHNV and YYDKDF (reference sequence). In DNA, the CDR3 is TGTGCCACCAGCGCCGTTGGGAGGGCGGATACGCAGTATTTT. Translating gives CATSAVGRADTQYF. The full variable domain, its missing parts supplied by reference TRBV15 and TRBJ2-3, is DAMVIQNPRYQVTQFGKPVTLSCSQTLNHNVMYWYQQKSSQAPKLLFHYYDKDFNNEADTPDNFQSRRPNTSFCFLDIRSPGLGDTAMYLCATSAVGRADTQYFGPGTRLTVL.

This clonotype was detected many times. The chain carries TRBV7-2 and TRBJ2-3; 16 bases are shared with TRBD2. Unmatched junction bases numbered 8, after V lost 6 bases and J lost 8 bases. The length of the CDR3 is 16 residues. Germline V gene sequence: CDR1 SGHTA, CDR2 FQGNSA. CDR3 sequence (DNA): TGTGCCAGCAGTCCTGGGACTAGCGGGGGGGTCGGTACGCAGTATTTT. Amino acid sequence: CASSPGTSGGVGTQYF.

This clonotype appeared a few times. Possible read error: a much larger clone is one base away. The rearrangement joins TRBV7-2 to TRBJ2-4; the D gene is possibly TRBD1 (6 bases). The germline CDR1 and CDR2 sequences are SGHTA and FQGNSA. The CDR3 is 13 residues long. V was clipped by 8 bases and J by 0 bases, with 8 bases between them. DNA for the CDR3: TGTGCCAGCCAGGGGCTAGCCAAAAACATTCAGTACTTC. Encoded protein: CASQGLAKNIQYF. The full variable domain, with the rest looked up from reference TRBV7-2 and TRBJ2-4, is GAGVSQSPSNKVTEKGKDVELRCDPISGHTALYWYRQSLGQGLEFLIYFQGNSAPDKSGLPSDRFSAERTGGSVSTLTIQRTQQEDSAVYLCASQGLAKNIQYFGAGTRLSVL.

The chain recombines TRBV7-2 with TRBJ2-7; no clear D. The CDR3 covers 15 residues. Deletions cut 0 bases from V and 3 bases from J, with 12 bases between. The germline V gene has CDR1 SGHTA and CDR2 FQGNSA. CDR3 in amino acids: CASSLAGSADYEQYF. Written as DNA, the CDR3 is TGTGCCAGCAGCTTAGCCGGGTCGGCAGACTACGAGCAGTACTTC.

This clonotype was counted between two and nine times. The chain combines TRBV7-9 with TRBJ2-1; tentatively, D is TRBD1 (5 bases). Germline V gene data show CDR1 as SEHNR and CDR2 as FQNEAQ (reference sequence). Trimming left V 0 bases short and J 5 bases short, with 8 bases between. The CDR3 sequence is 14 residues long. CDR3 sequence: CASSLAPGHNEQFF. The CDR3 DNA reads TGTGCCAGCAGCTTAGCCCCAGGGCACAATGAGCAGTTCTTC.

The table lists this clonotype with a count of one. This chain connects TRBV5-5 to TRBJ2-2; D might be TRBD1 (5 bases). V lost 4 bases and J 6 bases, leaving 10 bases between the germline ends. The CDR3 loop spans 13 amino acids. From germline, CDR1 is SGHKS and CDR2 YYEKEE (reference sequence). In DNA form, the CDR3 reads TGTGCCAGCAGCGGGGCGGCGGCCGGGGAGCTGTTTTTT. It translates to CASSGAAAGELFF.

The CDR3 DNA follows: TGTGCCAGCAGGGCAAGCCGGACAGCGTACAATGAGCAGTTCTTC. Residues: CASRASRTAYNEQFF. The genes are TRBV12-3 or TRBV12-4 and TRBJ2-1, with a possible D match to TRBD1 (6 bases). The CDR3 loop spans 15 amino acids. V shed 6 bases and J shed 4 bases, with 16 bases lying between them.

This clonotype was seen more than once but under ten times. The chain has TRBV27 and TRBJ2-7, with 7 nucleotides matching TRBD1. CDR1 and CDR2 (germline): MNHEY, SMNVEV (reference sequence). Losses at the gene ends were 2 bases for V and 5 bases for J; bases not matched to a gene: 9. There are 15 residues in the CDR3. CDR3 in amino acids: CASSLGLGGAHEQYF. In DNA form, the CDR3 reads TGTGCCAGCAGTTTAGGGTTAGGGGGCGCGCACGAGCAGTACTTC.

Comments on this clonotype: The junction does not match germline at one end; this may be a read error. V gene TRBV5-1 combines with J gene TRBJ2-1; D unclear. CDR1 and CDR2 from the germline V gene are SGHRS and YFSETQ. This CDR3 region has 11 residues. The CDR3: CAGSLSYEQFF. The CDR3 bases are TGCGCCGGCAGCTTGTCCTATGAGCAGTTCTTC.

This clonotype was seen at least ten times. The V call is TRBV9, the J call TRBJ2-3; no definite D call. Trimming removed 4 bases from V and 3 bases from J, with 12 bases in between. Germline V gene data show CDR1 as SGDLS and CDR2 as YYNGEE. This CDR3 is 14 amino acids long. CDR3 sequence reads: CASSLYESTDTQYF. In DNA form, the CDR3 reads TGTGCCAGCAGCCTGTACGAGTCTACAGATACGCAGTATTTT.

This clonotype was observed a single time. The chain is built from TRBV7-3 and TRBJ2-1; D remains unclear. V lost 9 bases and J lost 6, with 21 bases in between. The CDR3 spans 15 residues. CDR1 and CDR2 from the germline V gene are SGHTA and FQGTGA. CDR3 sequence reads: CASSPARAAGNEQFF. CDR3 in DNA: TGTGCCAGTAGCCCAGCCCGCGCGGCAGGCAATGAGCAGTTCTTC.

The rearrangement uses TRBV24-1 and TRBJ2-7; D assignment may be TRBD1 or TRBD2 (5 bases each). The DNA end favors TRBJ2-1, so the J call may be wrong. From germline, CDR1 is KGHDR and CDR2 SFDVKD. There are 14 residues in the CDR3. The CDR3 DNA sequence: TGTGCCACCATGGGGCAGGACTGGCCCTACGAGCAGTTCTTC. This gives the protein CATMGQDWPYEQFF.

The chain combines TRBV28 with TRBJ1-2; D remains ambiguous. The CDR3 length is 14 residues. The V end was cut by 3 bases, the J end by 7 bases, with 15 bases between. The V gene's germline CDR1 is MDHEN and CDR2 SYDVKM. The CDR3 sequence is CASSLVANLFGYTF. CDR3 sequence (DNA): TGTGCCAGCAGTTTGGTGGCGAATTTATTTGGCTACACCTTC.

The V gene is TRBV20-1, the J gene TRBJ2-7; the match to TRBD2 covers 8 bases. Per germline, CDR1 DFQATT and CDR2 SNEGSKA (reference sequence). J gave up 7 bases and V 1 base, and 6 bases lay outside the gene matches. The CDR3 is made up of 13 amino acids. This CDR3 reads CSARGVVAGEQYF. The CDR3 region has the DNA TGCAGTGCTAGAGGGGTTGTAGCGGGGGAGCAGTACTTC.